These T cell receptor beta chains were read from a single sample in a study of shared clonotypes between healthy human individuals. Using immunoSEQ multiplex PCR, the repertoire was profiled, and TCRdb retains in-frame clones only, with some absent. Among hundreds of thousands of clones, more than 75% were seen once, and the ten largest hold around 14%. Material for sequencing was PBMCs. The source is a middle-aged woman in good health. Some clones in this sample may be carry-over from other donors' samples. CDR3s include the opening cysteine and the closing phenylalanine or tryptophan. The D gene is left open where the match is weak. Size is stated for part of the rows, as once, few or many counts, or as a class when the clone is expanded.

J gene	V gene	clone size	D gene	CDR3 DNA	CDR3 protein
TRBJ2-2	TRBV2	-	-	TGTGCCAGTCTCAAGGAATCTAGCGCGCACGGGGAGCTGTTTTTT	CASLKESSAHGELFF
TRBJ2-3	TRBV15	-	TRBD2	TGTGCCACCAGCAGAGATAGGACTAGCGGGAGGGGAACGCAGTATTTT	CATSRDRTSGRGTQYF
TRBJ1-1	TRBV30	-	-	TGTGCCTGGAGGGTCCACGGGGCCACTGAAGCTTTCTTT	CAWRVHGATEAFF
TRBJ1-5	TRBV28	-	-	TGTGCCAGCAGTTTAGGGGTCAGGGGAAATCAGCCCCAGCATTTT	CASSLGVRGNQPQHF
TRBJ2-3	TRBV6-4	-	-	TGTGCCAGCAGATTAACAGTTAGCACAGATACGCAGTATTTT	CASRLTVSTDTQYF
TRBJ2-3	TRBV7-9	-	-	TGTGCCAGCAGCTTATTGGGGGGAACAGATACGCAGTATTTT	CASSLLGGTDTQYF
TRBJ2-7	TRBV18	-	TRBD1	TGTGCCAGCTCACTCGGACAGGGGGAAAAGGGGACCTACGAGCAGTACTTC	CASSLGQGEKGTYEQYF
TRBJ1-2	TRBV10-3	-	-	TGTGCCATCAGTGGGCAGGGAGCAACGGTTGATGGCTACACCTTC	CAISGQGATVDGYTF
TRBJ2-7	TRBV28	-	TRBD2	TGTGCCAGCAGCCCGGGACTAGCCATAACCTACGAGCAGTACTTC	CASSPGLAITYEQYF
TRBJ2-3	TRBV2	-	TRBD2	TGTGCCAGCACCAGGACTAGCGGGAACACAGATACGCAGTATTTT	CASTRTSGNTDTQYF
TRBJ2-7	TRBV19	-	TRBD2	TGTGCCAGTAGTGCTCGAGCGGGGCGTAGTGGCGGGAGTGGAGGGGAGCAGTACTTC	CASSARAGRSGGSGGEQYF
TRBJ1-4	TRBV4-2	-	-	TGTGCCAGCAGCCAAGTTGGCGGTGCAACTAATGAAAAACTGTTTTTT	CASSQVGGATNEKLFF
TRBJ2-3	TRBV10-3	few	-	TGTGCCATCATGAGGGATACTAGCTCCCCCGATACGCAGTATTTT	CAIMRDTSSPDTQYF
TRBJ2-1	TRBV5-4	once	TRBD2	TGTGCCAGCAGCATCGGACTAGCGGGAGGAACTGAGCAGTTCTTC	CASSIGLAGGTEQFF
TRBJ2-7	TRBV11-2	few	-	TGTGCCAGCAGCTTGAGGGATACCTACGAGCAGTACTTC	CASSLRDTYEQYF
TRBJ1-5	TRBV27	-	TRBD1	TGTGCCAGCCGATCCAACAGGGGAATGTACCAGCCCCAGCATTTT	CASRSNRGMYQPQHF
TRBJ2-5	TRBV25-1	-	TRBD2	TGTGCCAGCAGTGAATATTTAGATGGGACTAGCGGGAGTGAGACCCAGTACTTC	CASSEYLDGTSGSETQYF
TRBJ2-1	TRBV27	-	TRBD1	TGTGCCAGCAGCCAGACCGGGACAGGGGGCTATGAGCAGTTCTTC	CASSQTGTGGYEQFF
TRBJ2-2	TRBV5-1	-	TRBD2	TGCGCCAGCAGGGCTAGCGGCGCGAACACCGGGGAGCTGTTTTTT	CASRASGANTGELFF
TRBJ2-3	TRBV6-1	-	TRBD2	TGTGCCAGCATGCCCCTAGCGGGAGTAAAAGATACGCAGTATTTT	CASMPLAGVKDTQYF
TRBJ2-1	TRBV7-9	-	TRBD2	TGTGCCAGCAGCTTAGGACCACGAGCGGGAGGCCACAATGAGCAGTTCTTC	CASSLGPRAGGHNEQFF
TRBJ1-5	TRBV6-9	once	-	TGTGCCAGCAGTTACCAGAGGGCTCAGCCCCAGCATTTT	CASSYQRAQPQHF
TRBJ2-5	TRBV28	-	TRBD2	TGTGCCAGCGGATGGCTAGGGGTGGGACTAGCGGGTGAGGAGACCCAGTACTTC	CASGWLGVGLAGEETQYF
TRBJ1-1	TRBV20-1	-	-	TGCAGTACGAAAACCGGGACCCGAGCTTTCTTT	CSTKTGTRAFF
TRBJ2-7	TRBV19	-	-	TGTGCCAGTACTCCTACCTTCGGGAGTAGCGAGCAGTACTTC	CASTPTFGSSEQYF
TRBJ1-2	TRBV14	-	-	TGTGCCAGCAGCCAAGAAACGGGCTATGGCTACACCTTC	CASSQETGYGYTF
TRBJ2-5	TRBV2	-	-	TGTGCCAGCAGAGGGGAGGAGGAGACCCAGTACTTC	CASRGEEETQYF
TRBJ2-3	TRBV28	few	-	TGTGCCAGCCAAGGAGTGGCAGGAGCAGATACGCAGTATTTT	CASQGVAGADTQYF
TRBJ2-1	TRBV19	-	-	TGTGCCAGTAGTGAGCCCCCACCGGCGAATGAGCAGTTCTTC	CASSEPPPANEQFF
TRBJ2-4	TRBV28	-	TRBD2	TGTGCCAGCAGTCCACCCGGAGGGGCGGGAGGGCTGGGAAACATTCAGTACTTC	CASSPPGGAGGLGNIQYF
TRBJ2-1	TRBV20-1	-	-	TGCAGTCGGATCTCCTACAATGAGCAGTTCTTC	CSRISYNEQFF
TRBJ2-7	TRBV4-1	many	-	TGCGCCAGCAGCCAGGCACGAGAACTGGAGCAGTACTTC	CASSQARELEQYF
TRBJ2-7	TRBV7-7	once	-	TGTGCTAGCAGCACCCGGCTGGACGGGGGCGAGCAGTACTTC	CASSTRLDGGEQYF
TRBJ2-7	TRBV28	-	-	TGTGCCAGCAGTTTGGTGGGTCAATCCTACGAGCAGTACTTC	CASSLVGQSYEQYF
TRBJ2-1	TRBV19	many	-	TGTGCCAGTAGGTTGGAAGGGGGGTCCTACAATGAGCAGTTCTTC	CASRLEGGSYNEQFF
TRBJ1-5	TRBV7-9	-	-	TGTGCCAGCAGCTTAGGACAGAATAGCAATCAGCCCCAGCATTTT	CASSLGQNSNQPQHF
TRBJ2-7	TRBV7-6	once	-	TGTGCCAGCAGCCGCGCCAGCGGAGTGTCAGGGTCCTACGAGCAGTACTTC	CASSRASGVSGSYEQYF
TRBJ2-4	TRBV28	-	TRBD2	TGTGCCAGCAGTTTGCTGACTAGCGACAAAAACATTCAGTACTTC	CASSLLTSDKNIQYF
TRBJ2-1	TRBV29-1	-	-	TGCAGCGCTGACAGGTCCCCAAATGAGCAGTTCTTC	CSADRSPNEQFF
TRBJ1-1	TRBV15	-	-	TGTGCCACCAAATTACCCATCGGTGGCACTGAAGCTTTCTTT	CATKLPIGGTEAFF
TRBJ1-3	TRBV29-1	-	-	TGCAGCGTTGAAGAGGGGTCTGGAAACACCATATATTTT	CSVEEGSGNTIYF
TRBJ1-4	TRBV19	-	-	TGTGCCAGTAGTATAGATGTGCAGACCTCAACTAATGAAAAACTGTTTTTT	CASSIDVQTSTNEKLFF
TRBJ2-5	TRBV6-5	-	-	TGTGCCAGCATGGGGACTTGGCAAGAGACCCAGTACTTC	CASMGTWQETQYF
TRBJ2-7	TRBV6-1	many	-	TGTGCCAGCAGTGATAGGTACGAGCAGTACTTC	CASSDRYEQYF
TRBJ1-6	TRBV7-9	-	-	TGTGCCAGCAGCCCACCGGGGCCCTATAATTCACCCCTCCACTTT	CASSPPGPYNSPLHF
TRBJ2-7	TRBV27	-	-	TGTGCCAGCACCACCTCCCACCGGGGAGGTATAGACGAGCAGTACTTC	CASTTSHRGGIDEQYF
TRBJ2-5	TRBV4-3	-	TRBD2	TGCGCCAGCAGCCGCGGACTAGCGGGGGAGACCCAGTACTTC	CASSRGLAGETQYF
TRBJ2-2	TRBV27	-	TRBD2	TGTGCCAGCAAGACTAGCAGGAACACCGGGGAGCTGTTTTTT	CASKTSRNTGELFF
TRBJ1-1	TRBV5-8	-	TRBD1	TGTGCCAGCAGCCCACGGACAGGGGACACTGAAGCTTTCTTT	CASSPRTGDTEAFF
TRBJ2-7	TRBV7-8	once	TRBD2	TGTGCCAGCAGCTCCTTACTCGGACTAGTTGCATACGAGCAGTACTTC	CASSSLLGLVAYEQYF
TRBJ2-7	TRBV27	-	TRBD1	TGTGCCAGCAGTTTAGGGGCAGGGGGCATCTACGAGCAGTACTTC	CASSLGAGGIYEQYF
TRBJ1-1	TRBV29-1	few	TRBD1	TGCAGCGTTGATAGTTACAGGGGGACCGCGGAAGCTTTCTTT	CSVDSYRGTAEAFF
TRBJ2-7	TRBV7-6	few	TRBD1	TGTGCCAGCAGCTTACTGACAGGGGGGGGCGAGCAGTACTTC	CASSLLTGGGEQYF
TRBJ1-2	TRBV30	-	-	TGTGCCCAAGAGGGAGGATCCTATGGATACACCTTC	CAQEGGSYGYTF
TRBJ2-7	TRBV6-6	-	TRBD1	TGTGCCAGCAGTATGCCGGGACAGGGGTACGAGCAGTACTTC	CASSMPGQGYEQYF
TRBJ2-1	TRBV28	-	TRBD2	TGTGCCAGCAGTCTCCCGGGACTAGCGGCGCGGGGGGCTGAGCAGTTCTTC	CASSLPGLAARGAEQFF
TRBJ1-1	TRBV6-5	-	-	TGTGCCAGCAGTTACTCGAGGGCTGAAGCTTTCTTT	CASSYSRAEAFF